The 23 T cell receptor beta chains listed next were all sequenced from one sample in a study of blood T cells in healthy people across ages. A second PCR of roughly 7 to 11 cycles used a sample-barcoded 5' primer and a J-beta primer mix. TCRdb re-called the 5' RACE reads through MiXCR, storing one row per CDR3 protein. The sample records about 590,000 distinct CDR3 sequences, less than 35% being singletons. Sequenced input: blood. Receptors were obtained from an elderly woman in good health.

This clonotype was observed a handful of times. The chain has TRBV19 and TRBJ1-5, with D tentatively TRBD1 (5 bases). The germline V gene has CDR1 LNHDA and CDR2 SQIVND (reference sequence). There are 17 residues in the CDR3. With 3 bases removed from V and 5 bases from J, the gap between germline ends came to 20 bases. CDR3 amino acids: CASSIPDRVEGYQPQHF. CDR3 bases: TGTGCCAGTAGTATCCCCGACAGAGTCGAGGGCTATCAGCCCCAGCATTTT.

This clonotype was seen at least ten times. V usage is TRBV6-5 and J usage is TRBJ2-3; no reliable D call. Germline-derived CDR1 and CDR2 are MNHEY and SVGAGI. The CDR3 covers 13 residues. Trimming removed 6 bases from V and 3 bases from J, with 10 bases in between. CDR3: CASRPGWTDTQYF. The CDR3 coding sequence is TGTGCCAGCAGGCCCGGTTGGACAGATACGCAGTATTTT.

Points on this clonotype: It may be a read error: a sequence one base away is much more abundant. CDR3 region: CSASAGIREQFF. As DNA, the CDR3 is TGCAGTGCTAGTGCAGGGATCAGGGAGCAGTTCTTC. This chain joins TRBV20-1 and TRBJ2-1; a possible D gene is TRBD1 (5 bases). Germline CDR1 reads DFQATT; CDR2 reads SNEGSKA (reference sequence). The V end was cut by 3 bases, the J end by 10 bases, with 13 bases between. This CDR3 is built from 12 residues.

The rearrangement uses TRBV11-1 and TRBJ2-5; D is tentatively TRBD1 or TRBD2 (5 bases each). The CDR3 runs 17 residues. CDR1 SGHAT and CDR2 FQDESV come from the germline V gene (reference sequence). V was clipped by 5 bases and J by 1 base, with 20 bases between them. CDR3 sequence reads: CASSRDGSEGFQETQYF. The CDR3, as DNA: TGTGCCAGCAGCCGGGACGGTAGCGAGGGTTTCCAAGAGACCCAGTACTTC.

This clonotype came up many times. The CDR3 DNA reads TGCAGTGCTAGATGGCAGTCCTACGAGCAGTACTTC. Its translation is CSARWQSYEQYF. This chain uses TRBV20-1 with TRBJ2-7; D gene ambiguous. Germline assignment: CDR1 DFQATT and CDR2 SNEGSKA (reference sequence). This CDR3 comprises 12 residues. The germline V and J ends were trimmed by 2 bases and 1 base, with 6 bases remaining between them.

This clonotype has ten or more counts. The chain has TRBV25-1 and TRBJ2-7; 7 bases map to TRBD2. Losses at the gene ends were 1 base for V and 4 bases for J; bases not matched to a gene: 4. Germline V gives CDR1 MGHDK, CDR2 SYGVNS. CDR3 size: 14 residues. As DNA, the CDR3 is TGTGCCAGCAGTGAATGGGGGGGTGCGTACGAGCAGTACTTC. This encodes CASSEWGGAYEQYF.

The chain uses TRBV19 and TRBJ1-2; D uncertain. The CDR3 loop spans 11 amino acids. Trimming left V 9 bases short and J 6 bases short, with 11 bases between. Per germline, CDR1 LNHDA and CDR2 SQIVND (reference sequence). CDR3 sequence: CASQSNHGYTF. As DNA, the CDR3 is TGTGCCAGCCAGTCAAACCATGGCTACACCTTC.

Note on this clonotype: A much more abundant neighbour one base away suggests this may be a read error. V gene TRBV18 combines with J gene TRBJ2-5, with D uncertain. Looked up from germline, CDR1 is KGHSH and CDR2 is LQKENI. The CDR3 contains 14 residues. Trimming left V 2 bases short and J 11 bases short, with 18 bases between. The CDR3 here is CASSPMKAWNEQYF. Here the CDR3 DNA reads TGTGCCAGCTCACCAATGAAGGCCTGGAATGAGCAGTACTTC.

For this clonotype: Given a much more abundant clone one base away, this may be a read error. The J gene is TRBJ2-3, the V gene TRBV6-2 or TRBV6-3; the D gene could be TRBD1 or TRBD2 (5 bases each). Germline assignment: CDR1 MNHEY and CDR2 SVGEGT. The CDR3 has 14 residues. DNA for the CDR3: TGTACCAGCAGTCCCATTTCGAGGGGAGATACGCAGTATTTT. Protein product: CTSSPISRGDTQYF.

This clonotype showed up just a few times. A much larger clonotype is one base distant, so this may be a read error. CDR3 nucleotides: TGTGCCAGCAGCGTAGACGGGGGGGCGGCCTTAAGGGAGCGGTTCTTC. This encodes CASSVDGGAALRERFF. The chain is built from TRBV9 and TRBJ2-1; 8 bases line up with TRBD2. Per germline, CDR1 SGDLS and CDR2 YYNGEE. This CDR3 is built from 16 residues.

A few counts support this clonotype. The gene calls are TRBV6-2 or TRBV6-3 and TRBJ2-1; D unclear. The CDR3 totals 15 residues. The germline V gene encodes CDR1 MNHEY and CDR2 SVGEGT. V dropped 2 bases and J dropped 6 bases, with 14 bases sitting between them. DNA for the CDR3: TGTGCCAGCAGTTACCTCGCCACCGACCTCAATGAGCAGTTCTTC. This codes for CASSYLATDLNEQFF.

Of note for this clonotype: A much larger clone differs by one base, so this may be a read error. The J gene is TRBJ1-1, the V gene TRBV5-1; maybe TRBD1 (5 bases). CDR3 length: 14 residues. V lost 4 bases, J lost 1 base, and 11 bases lay in between. Germline CDR1 SGHRS, CDR2 YFSETQ. The CDR3 bases are TGCGCCAGCAGCGTCTCGGGGGAGAACACTGAAGCTTTCTTT. It codes for CASSVSGENTEAFF. The full variable domain, in which reference TRBV5-1 and TRBJ1-1 provide the parts outside the CDR3, is KAGVTQTPRYLIKTRGQQVTLSCSPISGHRSVSWYQQTPGQGLQFLFEYFSETQRNKGNFPGRFSGRQFSNSRSEMNVSTLELGDSALYLCASSVSGENTEAFFGQGTRLTVV.

The J gene is TRBJ2-7, the V gene TRBV7-2; 12 bases are shared with TRBD2. Germline trimming cut 5 bases from V and 0 bases from J; bases unmatched to any gene: 8. Germline values: CDR1 SGHTA, CDR2 FQGNSA. The CDR3 is 17 amino acids. The CDR3 loop reads CASSRGRTSGASYEQYF. The CDR3 region has the DNA TGTGCCAGCAGCCGGGGACGGACTAGCGGGGCCTCCTACGAGCAGTACTTC. Based on the CDR3 plus reference TRBV7-2 and TRBJ2-7, the full variable domain is GAGVSQSPSNKVTEKGKDVELRCDPISGHTALYWYRQSLGQGLEFLIYFQGNSAPDKSGLPSDRFSAERTGGSVSTLTIQRTQQEDSAVYLCASSRGRTSGASYEQYFGPGTRLTVT.

This clonotype came up once. A single base separates this from a much larger clone, so it may be a read error. For the CDR3, the DNA is TGTGCCAGCAGCCTCAGACAGGCCGCCTACGGGCAGTACTTC. Residues: CASSLRQAAYGQYF. The chain joins TRBV3-1 to TRBJ2-5; tentative D call: TRBD1 (6 bases). This CDR3 is 14 amino acids long. V was shortened by 4 bases and J by 11 bases, with 20 bases between the two germline ends. Germline V gene lookup returns CDR1 LGHDT and CDR2 YNNKEL (reference sequence).

This clonotype was seen ten or more times. V gene TRBV7-9 combines with J gene TRBJ1-5; D remains unclear. Germline-derived CDR1 and CDR2 are SEHNR and FQNEAQ (reference sequence). Between the trimmed V and J ends, which lost 1 base and 3 bases, there was a span of 10 bases. This CDR3 has 15 residues. The CDR3 reads CASSLDAGVNQPQHF. The CDR3 bases are TGTGCCAGCAGCTTAGATGCCGGGGTCAATCAGCCCCAGCATTTT.

There are many counts of this clonotype. This chain connects TRBV4-1 to TRBJ1-5; D ambiguous. The V end was cut by 3 bases, the J end by 1 base, with 22 bases between. Germline CDR1 reads MGHRA; CDR2 reads YSYEKL. The CDR3 is 19 residues long. The CDR3 loop reads CASSQDPRNTGRSNQPQHF. The CDR3 DNA follows: TGCGCCAGCAGCCAGGACCCTCGCAATACGGGGAGGAGCAATCAGCCCCAGCATTTT.

The chain recombines TRBV27 with TRBJ1-2; no firm D call. Trimming shortened V by 2 bases and J by 2 bases, and 6 bases separated the two germline ends. CDR3 length equals 13 residues. The germline CDR1 and CDR2 sequences are MNHEY and SMNVEV (reference sequence). The CDR3 nucleotides are TGTGCCAGCAGTTTAGCCTGGAACTATGGCTACACCTTC. It is translated as CASSLAWNYGYTF.

This clonotype was detected ten times or more. The rearrangement links TRBV11-2 to TRBJ2-3; 11 nucleotides match TRBD2. The V gene end was trimmed by 5 bases and the J gene end by 4 bases; junction bases not matched to a gene: 8. The CDR3 has 16 amino acids. Germline assignment: CDR1 SGHAT and CDR2 FQNNGV. The CDR3 nucleotides are TGTGCCAGCAGCGCGACTAGCGGGGTATCTGCAGATACGCAGTATTTT. It encodes CASSATSGVSADTQYF.

The gene calls are TRBV5-6 and TRBJ1-2; the D gene is possibly TRBD1 (5 bases). The CDR3 sequence is 14 residues long. V was cut by 4 bases and J by 2 bases, with 12 bases left in between. CDR1 is SGHDT and CDR2 is YYEEEE in the germline V gene. CDR3 coding DNA: TGTGCCAGCAGCACCGGACAACTGAACTATGGCTACACCTTC. Its protein is CASSTGQLNYGYTF.

The chain joins TRBV30 to TRBJ1-2; no reliable D call. Germline assignment: CDR1 GTSNPN and CDR2 SVGIG (reference sequence). Trimming removed 2 bases at V and 8 bases at J, with 15 bases between. There are 13 residues in the CDR3. CDR3 in amino acids: CAWSRSDAKGYTF. CDR3 bases: TGTGCCTGGAGTCGTTCCGATGCGAAGGGCTACACCTTC.

This clonotype was detected a few times. The CDR3 sequence: CASGDSHQPQHF. The CDR3 coding sequence is TGTGCCAGTGGAGATTCCCATCAGCCCCAGCATTTT. The chain employs TRBV6-5 and TRBJ1-5, with no clear D. The CDR3 spans 12 residues. The ends were cut back, 9 bases at V and 5 bases at J, with 11 bases in the middle. Per germline, CDR1 MNHEY and CDR2 SVGAGI.

A note on this clonotype: A much larger clone lies a single base off, so this may be a read error. This sequence joins TRBV7-9 and TRBJ2-7; 12 positions match TRBD1. Germline CDR1 and CDR2: SEHNR and FQNEAQ (reference sequence). This CDR3 contains 16 residues. V lost 5 bases to trimming and J lost 7 bases; unmatched junction nucleotides: 12. CDR3 loop: CASSPPGQGAYNEQYF. In DNA, the CDR3 is TGTGCCAGCAGCCCCCCGGGACAGGGGGCTTACAATGAGCAGTACTTC.

The table lists this clonotype with a few counts. With a much larger clone just one base away, this may be a read error. The V and J genes are TRBV4-3 and TRBJ2-5, with 8 bases lining up with TRBD2. From germline, CDR1 is LGHNA and CDR2 YSLEER. This CDR3 has 16 residues. After removal of 0 bases from V and 11 bases from J, the junction contained 14 bases not matched to a gene. CDR3 nucleotides: TGCGCCAGCAGCCAAGATTTACGGGGGGGCCTCAATGAGCAGTACTTC. Its translation is CASSQDLRGGLNEQYF.